This entry is about one T cell receptor beta chain. The CDR3 has 14 amino acids. Germline V lookup: CDR1 MNHNS, CDR2 SASEGT. V lost 5 bases to trimming and J lost 2 bases, with 12 bases between them. Some clones are missing from TCRdb's copy, which holds only in-frame ones; the method was immunoSEQ multiplex PCR. The data contain about half a million clones, about 85% of them singletons. The data originate from a study of shared clonotypes between healthy human individuals. The TCR comes from a woman in her thirties or forties in good health. Some clones in this sample may be carry-over from other donors' samples. Sequencing was performed on PBMCs. The V and J genes are TRBV6-1 and TRBJ1-1, with a weak D call TRBD1 (6 bases). The CDR3 region is CASSIQQGNTEAFF. CDR3 DNA: TGTGCCAGCAGTATCCAACAGGGTAACACTGAAGCTTTCTTT.